This T cell receptor beta chain appears in the sequencing data of a study of naive and memory T cell subsets. An equimolar mix of two oligonucleotides served as the beta constant-region primer for TRBC1 and TRBC2. Four rounds of PCR amplified the ligated cDNA using nested alpha and beta constant-region primers plus SP2. TCRdb fed the UMI-ligation and nested PCR reads into MiXCR, producing one record per CDR3 protein. The sample holds roughly 80,000 distinct CDR3 sequences, approximately 10% seen once. The V gene lost 6 bases and the J gene lost 4 bases, with 18 bases spanning the gap. The V gene's germline CDR1 is SGHTA and CDR2 FQGNSA. CDR3 length equals 15 residues.

This TCR derives from a human donor in good health. Sequenced material: naive CD8+ T cells from blood. The V and J genes are TRBV7-2 and TRBJ2-5; D uncertain. In DNA form, the CDR3 reads TGTGCCAGCAGAGTTCTTTCTCGCGGTGTAGAGACCCAGTACTTC. Its translation is CASRVLSRGVETQYF.